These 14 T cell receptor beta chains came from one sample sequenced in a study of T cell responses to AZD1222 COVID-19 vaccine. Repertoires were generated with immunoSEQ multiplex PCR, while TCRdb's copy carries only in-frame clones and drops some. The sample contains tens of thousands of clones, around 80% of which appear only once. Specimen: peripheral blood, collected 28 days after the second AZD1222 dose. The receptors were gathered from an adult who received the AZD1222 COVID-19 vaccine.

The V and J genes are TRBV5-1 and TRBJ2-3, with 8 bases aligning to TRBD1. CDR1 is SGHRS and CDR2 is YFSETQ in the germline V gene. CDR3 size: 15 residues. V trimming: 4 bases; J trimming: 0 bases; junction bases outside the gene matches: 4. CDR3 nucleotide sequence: TGCGCCAGCAGCCTAAGACAGGGGAGCACAGATACGCAGTATTTT. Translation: CASSLRQGSTDTQYF.

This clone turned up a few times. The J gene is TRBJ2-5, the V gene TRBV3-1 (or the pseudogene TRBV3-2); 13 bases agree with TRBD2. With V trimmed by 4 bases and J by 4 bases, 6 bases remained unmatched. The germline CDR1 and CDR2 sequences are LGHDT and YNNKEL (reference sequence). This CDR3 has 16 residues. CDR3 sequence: CASSLWTSGSLETQYF. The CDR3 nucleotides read TGTGCCAGCAGCCTCTGGACTAGCGGGAGTCTAGAGACCCAGTACTTC.

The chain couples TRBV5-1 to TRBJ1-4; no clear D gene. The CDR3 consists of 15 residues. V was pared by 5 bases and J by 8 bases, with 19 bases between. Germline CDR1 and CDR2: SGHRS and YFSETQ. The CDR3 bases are TGCGCCAGCAGTTCGAGGCCCAATGGGGAGGAAAAACTGTTTTTT. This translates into CASSSRPNGEEKLFF.

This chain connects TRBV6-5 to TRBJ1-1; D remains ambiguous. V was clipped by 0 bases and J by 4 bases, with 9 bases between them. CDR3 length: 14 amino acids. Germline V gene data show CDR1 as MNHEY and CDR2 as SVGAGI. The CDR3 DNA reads TGTGCCAGCAGTTACTCGATTCAAGGCACTGAAGCTTTCTTT. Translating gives CASSYSIQGTEAFF.

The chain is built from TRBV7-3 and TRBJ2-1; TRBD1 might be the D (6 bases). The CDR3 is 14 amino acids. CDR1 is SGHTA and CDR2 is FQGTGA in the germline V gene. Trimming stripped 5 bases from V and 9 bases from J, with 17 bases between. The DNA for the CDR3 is TGTGCCAGCAGCAATCAACAGGGTAAGGGTGAGCAGTTCTTC. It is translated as CASSNQQGKGEQFF. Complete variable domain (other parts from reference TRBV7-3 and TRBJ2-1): GAGVSQTPSNKVTEKGKYVELRCDPISGHTALYWYRQSLGQGPEFLIYFQGTGAADDSGLPNDRFFAVRPEGSVSTLKIQRTERGDSAVYLCASSNQQGKGEQFFGPGTRLTVL.

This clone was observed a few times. This CDR3 reads CASSLGGSATYGYTF. DNA for the CDR3: TGTGCCAGCAGCTTAGGTGGATCGGCTACCTATGGCTACACCTTC. The chain has TRBV7-8 and TRBJ1-2; no clear D gene. V lost 1 base, J lost 4 bases, and 13 bases lay in between. This CDR3 comprises 15 residues. Germline V gives CDR1 SGHVS, CDR2 FQNEAQ.

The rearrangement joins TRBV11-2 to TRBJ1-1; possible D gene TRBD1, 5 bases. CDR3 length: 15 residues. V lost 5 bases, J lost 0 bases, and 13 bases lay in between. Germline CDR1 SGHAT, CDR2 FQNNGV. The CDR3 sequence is CASSGTKGMNTEAFF. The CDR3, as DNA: TGTGCCAGCAGCGGGACCAAGGGCATGAACACTGAAGCTTTCTTT.

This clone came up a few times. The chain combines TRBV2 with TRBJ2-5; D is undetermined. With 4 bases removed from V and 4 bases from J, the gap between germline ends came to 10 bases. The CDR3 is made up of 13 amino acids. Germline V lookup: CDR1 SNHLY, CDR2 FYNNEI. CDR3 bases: TGTGCCAGCAGTGGTCCCGCAATAGAGACCCAGTACTTC. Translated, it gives CASSGPAIETQYF.

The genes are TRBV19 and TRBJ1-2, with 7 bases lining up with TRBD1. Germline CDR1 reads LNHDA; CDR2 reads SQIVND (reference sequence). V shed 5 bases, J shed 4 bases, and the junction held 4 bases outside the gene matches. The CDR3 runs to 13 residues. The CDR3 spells CASSPGTAYGYTF. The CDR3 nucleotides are TGTGCCAGTAGTCCCGGGACAGCCTATGGCTACACCTTC.

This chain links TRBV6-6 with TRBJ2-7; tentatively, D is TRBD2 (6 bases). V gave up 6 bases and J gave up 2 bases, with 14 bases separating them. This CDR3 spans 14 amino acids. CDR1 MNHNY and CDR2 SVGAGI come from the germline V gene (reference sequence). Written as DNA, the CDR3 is TGTGCCAGCAGGCGGGGTAACGGAGCCTACGAGCAGTACTTC. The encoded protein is CASRRGNGAYEQYF.

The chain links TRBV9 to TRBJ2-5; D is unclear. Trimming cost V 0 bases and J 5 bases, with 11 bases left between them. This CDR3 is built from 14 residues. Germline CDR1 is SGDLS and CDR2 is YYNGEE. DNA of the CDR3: TGTGCCAGCAGCGTAGACGGATTTACGGAGACCCAGTACTTC. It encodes CASSVDGFTETQYF.

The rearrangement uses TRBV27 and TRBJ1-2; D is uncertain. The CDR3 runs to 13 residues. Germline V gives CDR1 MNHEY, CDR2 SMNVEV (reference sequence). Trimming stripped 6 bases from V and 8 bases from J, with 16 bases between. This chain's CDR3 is CASRMTAGMGYTF. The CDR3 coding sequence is TGTGCCAGCAGAATGACGGCCGGCATGGGCTACACCTTC.

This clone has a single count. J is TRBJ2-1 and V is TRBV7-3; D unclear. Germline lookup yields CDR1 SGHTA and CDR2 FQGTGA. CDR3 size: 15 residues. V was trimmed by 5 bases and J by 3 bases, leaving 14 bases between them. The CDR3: CASSPDSGVYNEQFF. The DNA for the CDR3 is TGTGCCAGCAGCCCCGATTCGGGCGTCTACAATGAGCAGTTCTTC. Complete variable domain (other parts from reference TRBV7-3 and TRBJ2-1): GAGVSQTPSNKVTEKGKYVELRCDPISGHTALYWYRQSLGQGPEFLIYFQGTGAADDSGLPNDRFFAVRPEGSVSTLKIQRTERGDSAVYLCASSPDSGVYNEQFFGPGTRLTVL.

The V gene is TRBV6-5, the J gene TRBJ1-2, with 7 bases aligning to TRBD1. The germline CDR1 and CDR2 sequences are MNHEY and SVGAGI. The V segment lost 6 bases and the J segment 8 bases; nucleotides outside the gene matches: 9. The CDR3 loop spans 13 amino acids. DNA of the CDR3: TGTGCCAGCAGCCCCAGACAGGGTTACGGCTACACCTTC. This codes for CASSPRQGYGYTF.